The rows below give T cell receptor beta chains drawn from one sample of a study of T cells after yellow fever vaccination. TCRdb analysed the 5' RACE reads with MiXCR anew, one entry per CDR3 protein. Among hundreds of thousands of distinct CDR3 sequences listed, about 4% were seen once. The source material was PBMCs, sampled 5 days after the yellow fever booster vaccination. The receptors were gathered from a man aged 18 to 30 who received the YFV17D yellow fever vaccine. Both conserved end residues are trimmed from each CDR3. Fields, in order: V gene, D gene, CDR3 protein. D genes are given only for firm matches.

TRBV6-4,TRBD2,ASSPSGGSYNEQF
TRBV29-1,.,SVLLDTDTQY
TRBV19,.,ASTAGWGQYNSPLH
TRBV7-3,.,ASSSDGNTDTQY
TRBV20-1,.,SAFNYRDYQGAGTQY
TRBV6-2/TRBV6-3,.,ASSYSPGDNEKLF
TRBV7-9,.,ASSLEGQPIIQETQY
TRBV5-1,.,ASSAQGSQETQY
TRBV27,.,ASSYRASVFIPEQY
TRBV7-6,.,ASSPLGGQANSPLH
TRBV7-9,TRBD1,ASSFSGGEKLF
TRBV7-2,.,ASSLEGDHGVKAF
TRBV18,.,ASSTGRTLNTEAF
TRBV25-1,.,ASSEGHRAINEQF
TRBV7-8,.,ASSPGPRDEKLF
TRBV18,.,ASSPPYRSSGNTIY
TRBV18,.,ASSSDSEKLF